The next 23 T cell receptor beta chains were all read from a single sample in a study of CD8+CD57+ T cells in acquired aplastic anemia. All sequencing subjects had displayed CD8+CD57+ cell expansion on flow cytometry. CDR3 and TCR beta VDJ profiling relied on genomic DNA as the template. TCRdb analysed the reads with MiXCR anew, one entry per CDR3 protein. The profile covers roughly 240,000 distinct CDR3 sequences, with around 45% appearing a single time and 7.8% taken by the ten largest. Sequencing used sorted CD4+, CD8+, or CD8+CD57+ T cells (not recorded which) from PBMCs. These receptors were collected from a human donor with aplastic anemia.

With respect to this clonotype: The DNA is left out, because the CDR3 cannot be placed on it with certainty; the CDR3 is given as TCRdb lists it. The chain links TRBV25-1 to TRBJ2-7; the D call of TRBD2 is as the table states it, not checked on the DNA. From its first to its last residue, the CDR3 has 17 amino acids. Germline CDR1 reads MGHDK; CDR2 reads SYGVNS. The CDR3 is CAMYRCASSPGVNEQYF.

The chain combines TRBV12-3 or TRBV12-4 with TRBJ1-5; D remains ambiguous. There are 16 residues in the CDR3. The V and J ends lost 1 base and 2 bases respectively, with 12 bases between them. CDR3 nucleotides: TGTGCCAGCAGTTTAGTTGAGGGTGGTGGCAATCAGCCCCAGCATTTT. Protein sequence: CASSLVEGGGNQPQHF.

This clonotype was seen a handful of times. The chain recombines TRBV3-1 with TRBJ2-7; D possibly corresponds to TRBD2 (5 bases). The CDR3 spans 14 residues. CDR1 is LGHDT and CDR2 is YNNKEL in the germline V gene (reference sequence). The V gene lost 4 bases and the J gene lost 0 bases, with 10 bases spanning the gap. CDR3 nucleotide sequence: TGTGCCAGCAGCCTGACGAGGGTCTCCTACGAGCAGTACTTC. Translation: CASSLTRVSYEQYF.

This clonotype was seen a single time. The J gene is TRBJ1-2, the V gene TRBV27, with D possibly TRBD1 on 5 matching bases. The V end was cut by 5 bases, the J end by 2 bases, with 15 bases between. The V gene's germline CDR1 is MNHEY and CDR2 SMNVEV (reference sequence). This CDR3 contains 15 residues. CDR3 region: CASSPLRAANYGYTF. In DNA, the CDR3 is TGTGCCAGCAGTCCCCTCAGGGCCGCGAACTATGGCTACACCTTC.

Turning to this clonotype: A much larger clonotype is one base distant, so this may be a read error. CDR3 sequence (DNA): TGTGCCGGCAGCCCAGGTATTACCGGGGAGCTGTTTTTT. Amino acids: CAGSPGITGELFF. The chain has TRBV7-9 and TRBJ2-2; D not certain. Germline loops: CDR1 SEHNR, CDR2 FQNEAQ (reference sequence). The CDR3 totals 13 residues.

The chain combines TRBV7-6 with TRBJ2-3, with 9 positions matching TRBD1. The CDR3 has 16 residues. The J segment lost 5 bases and the V segment lost 5 bases, leaving 11 bases of the junction unmatched. Germline V gene sequence: CDR1 SGHVS, CDR2 FNYEAQ. The CDR3 DNA reads as TGTGCCAGCAGCAGAACAGGGGGCAGGGGGGAAGATACGCAGTATTTT. Its translation is CASSRTGGRGEDTQYF.

The chain has TRBV7-9 and TRBJ1-6; 9 bases align to TRBD1. The V segment lost 5 bases and the J segment 7 bases; nucleotides outside the gene matches: 9. Germline V lookup: CDR1 SEHNR, CDR2 FQNEAQ (reference sequence). The length of the CDR3 is 16 residues. The DNA of the CDR3 is TGTGCCAGCAGCCTCCCCGGGACAGGGCCGAATTCACCCCTCCACTTT. Encoded protein: CASSLPGTGPNSPLHF.

On this clonotype: This could be a read error, since a much larger clone is one nucleotide away. The chain couples TRBV11-2 to TRBJ1-5; D unclear. The germline gives CDR1 SGHAT, CDR2 FQNNGV. V shed 0 bases and J shed 2 bases, with 17 bases lying between them. The CDR3 totals 18 residues. Here the CDR3 reads CASSLEGSGRIGNQPQHF. The CDR3, as DNA: TGTGCCAGCAGCTTAGAGGGCAGTGGCCGGATAGGCAATCAGCCCCAGCATTTT.

The chain joins TRBV19 to TRBJ2-2; the D is unclear. Per the germline V gene, CDR1 is LNHDA and CDR2 is SQIVND (reference sequence). Trimming shortened V by 8 bases and J by 8 bases, and 9 bases separated the two germline ends. This CDR3 has 11 amino acids. The CDR3 bases are TGTGCCAGTGGTGTGCCAGGGGAGCTGTTTTTT. This gives the protein CASGVPGELFF.

Of note for this clonotype: A much larger clone lies a single base off, so this may be a read error. The chain couples TRBV15 to TRBJ1-6, with 7 bases lining up with TRBD1. This CDR3 contains 15 residues. Germline assignment: CDR1 LNHNV and CDR2 YYDKDF (reference sequence). CDR3 in amino acids: CASSRTTRGNSPLHF. As DNA, the CDR3 is TGTGCCAGCAGCCGAACGACCAGGGGGAATTCACCCCTCCACTTT.

This clonotype was observed a few times. The chain links TRBV27 to TRBJ1-5; tentative D call: TRBD1 (5 bases). This CDR3 comprises 15 residues. Germline V gene data show CDR1 as MNHEY and CDR2 as SMNVEV (reference sequence). V dropped 4 bases and J dropped 5 bases, with 15 bases sitting between them. CDR3 coding DNA: TGTGCCAGCAGTTCCTTCGACAGAGGGGATCAGCCCCAGCATTTT. Translated: CASSSFDRGDQPQHF.

The V and J genes are TRBV20-1 and TRBJ2-7; no firm D call. Per germline, CDR1 DFQATT and CDR2 SNEGSKA (reference sequence). This CDR3 is 14 amino acids long. Trimming stripped 0 bases from V and 3 bases from J, with 12 bases between. Written as DNA, the CDR3 is TGCAGTGCTAGAGAAGGAGAGAATGACTACGAGCAGTACTTC. Its protein is CSAREGENDYEQYF.

This clonotype was observed at least ten times. CDR3 region: CASSITALGETQYF. The CDR3 coding sequence is TGTGCCAGTAGTATAACGGCCCTAGGGGAGACCCAGTACTTC. The chain couples TRBV19 to TRBJ2-5; no definite D call. The V and J ends lost 2 bases and 5 bases respectively, with 12 bases between them. Germline CDR1 reads LNHDA; CDR2 reads SQIVND (reference sequence). This CDR3 is built from 14 residues.

This clonotype was detected many times. The chain combines TRBV7-3 with TRBJ2-1; D perhaps matches TRBD2 (5 bases). V was clipped by 2 bases and J by 4 bases, with 15 bases between them. Per the germline V gene, CDR1 is SGHTA and CDR2 is FQGTGA. The CDR3 spans 16 residues. CDR3 bases: TGTGCCAGCAGCTTAGCGGCGGGTTCGCTATACAATGAGCAGTTCTTC. Residues: CASSLAAGSLYNEQFF.

This clonotype has just one count. V is TRBV11-1 and J is TRBJ2-1; 14 bases are shared with TRBD2. The CDR3 extends over 20 amino acids. After removal of 5 bases from V and 4 bases from J, the junction contained 16 bases not matched to a gene. The germline CDR1 and CDR2 sequences are SGHAT and FQDESV (reference sequence). The CDR3 nucleotides read TGTGCCAGCAGCGTTGTAGGGACTAGCGGGGGCTTAGGGAGATACAATGAGCAGTTCTTC. Amino acid sequence: CASSVVGTSGGLGRYNEQFF.

This clonotype occurred once. The rearrangement joins TRBV12-3 or TRBV12-4 to TRBJ2-7; TRBD1 agrees at 8 bases. This CDR3 is 14 amino acids long. J gave up 4 bases and V 6 bases, and 8 bases lay outside the gene matches. The CDR3 reads CASSPRTGKYEQYF. The DNA of the CDR3 is TGTGCCAGCAGCCCAAGGACAGGGAAGTACGAGCAGTACTTC.

V gene TRBV19 combines with J gene TRBJ2-7; 7 nucleotides agree with TRBD1. Trimming at V came to 7 bases and at J to 0 bases, leaving 6 bases not matched to a gene. The CDR3 sequence is 14 residues long. Germline CDR1 LNHDA, CDR2 SQIVND (reference sequence). CDR3 amino acids: CASKQGTHSYEQYF. CDR3 sequence (DNA): TGTGCCAGTAAACAGGGGACCCACTCCTACGAGCAGTACTTC.

The CDR3 reads CASSLTRPQETQYF. The CDR3 DNA sequence: TGTGCCAGCAGTTTAACAAGGCCGCAAGAGACCCAGTACTTC. The chain has TRBV27 and TRBJ2-5; D is undetermined. V lost 2 bases to trimming and J lost 2 bases, with 9 bases between them. CDR3 length: 14 amino acids. The V gene's germline CDR1 is MNHEY and CDR2 SMNVEV (reference sequence).

Turning to this clonotype: This may arise from a read error, as a much more abundant clone is one base away. V and J are TRBV4-3 and TRBJ2-1, with 8 bases matching TRBD1. Germline lookup yields CDR1 LGHNA and CDR2 YSLEER. V lost 7 bases to trimming and J lost 9 bases; unmatched junction nucleotides: 11. CDR3 length: 14 amino acids. DNA of the CDR3: TGCGCCAGCACAGACGACAGGGGAAACAGTGAGCAGTTCTTC. Residues: CASTDDRGNSEQFF.

The chain couples TRBV27 to TRBJ2-1; D unclear. The CDR3 has 14 residues. V lost 2 bases, J lost 5 bases, and 10 bases lay in between. The germline V gene has CDR1 MNHEY and CDR2 SMNVEV (reference sequence). The CDR3 DNA reads TGTGCCAGCAGTTTAGCGGTGGCCAACAATGAGCAGTTCTTC. Translating it yields CASSLAVANNEQFF.

The chain combines TRBV7-8 with TRBJ1-6, with 7 bases lining up with TRBD1. The CDR3 totals 18 residues. Germline CDR1 is SGHVS and CDR2 is FQNEAQ. V was clipped by 8 bases and J by 0 bases; unmatched bases: 13. Written as DNA, the CDR3 is TGTGCCAGCCTCCACCCGGGACAGTCGCACTCCTATAATTCACCCCTCCACTTT. The encoded protein is CASLHPGQSHSYNSPLHF.

In its sample, this clonotype was seen a few times. The chain joins TRBV3-1 to TRBJ2-7; D is unclear. Trimming shortened V by 7 bases and J by 6 bases, and 13 bases separated the two germline ends. CDR3 length: 12 residues. In germline, CDR1 is LGHDT, CDR2 YNNKEL (reference sequence). The CDR3 sequence is CASTDSTSEQYF. Here the CDR3 DNA reads TGTGCCAGCACCGACTCGACTTCCGAGCAGTACTTC.

This clonotype showed up just a few times. This chain joins TRBV25-1 and TRBJ2-1; TRBD2 matches 9 bases. Germline CDR1 is MGHDK and CDR2 is SYGVNS. The CDR3 spans 15 residues. J was trimmed by 9 bases and V by 3 bases; bases with no gene match: 9. The CDR3 loop is CASSDWVAGVGEQFF. The CDR3 DNA follows: TGTGCCAGCAGTGATTGGGTAGCGGGAGTCGGTGAGCAGTTCTTC.